This T cell receptor (beta chain) was documented in a study of STAT3 mutations in large granular lymphocyte leukemia. Overall study: Roughly half of the longitudinally sequenced T-LGLL patients carried detectable canonical activating STAT3 mutations. Study-wide points: Every T-cell large granular lymphocyte leukemia patient had at least one immunodominant TCR beta clonotype. After therapy, about 35% of the 18 patients switched clonotypes, all new clones STAT3 wild type.

The assay was immunoSEQ multiplex PCR, and TCRdb's table has in-frame clones only and misses some. The data show about 42,000 clones, approximately 78% seen once. This CDR3 is built from 18 residues. Germline values: CDR1 SGHRS, CDR2 YFSETQ. With V trimmed by 4 bases and J by 0 bases, 13 bases remained unmatched. As to this clone: The antigen is undetermined.

This clonotype was sampled from a human donor with T large granular lymphocyte leukemia. Some clones in this sample may be carry-over from other donors' samples. The rearrangement joins TRBV5-1 to TRBJ1-3; 7 bases are a match to TRBD1. The specimen was PBMCs. CDR3 DNA sequence: TGCGCCAGCAGCGCCGGGACAGTCCTATCCCTCTCTGGAAACACCATATATTTT. This sequence encodes CASSAGTVLSLSGNTIYF.